The next 18 T cell receptor beta chains were all read from a single sample in a study of identical twins. TCRdb re-called the 5' RACE reads through MiXCR, storing one row per CDR3 protein. The sample contains about 570,000 distinct CDR3 sequences, approximately 10% of which appear only once. These same data were also listed under a study on yellow fever vaccine responses in identical twins.

Sequenced: PBMCs. These TCRs come from a woman under 30 in good health.

The chain is built from TRBV5-1 and TRBJ2-7; 7 positions agree with TRBD1. The CDR3 is 15 amino acids. Germline CDR1 reads SGHRS; CDR2 reads YFSETQ. Trimming took 1 base from V and 3 from J; bases not matched to a gene: 7. The CDR3 sequence is CASSLMGDRYYEQYF. CDR3 nucleotides: TGCGCCAGCAGCTTGATGGGGGACAGATACTACGAGCAGTACTTC.

This clonotype was seen ten or more times. The chain joins TRBV4-3 to TRBJ2-7; 9 bases match TRBD2. The V gene end was trimmed by 0 bases and the J gene end by 3 bases; junction bases not matched to a gene: 3. Germline-derived CDR1 and CDR2 are LGHNA and YSLEER. This CDR3 is 15 amino acids long. CDR3 sequence: CASSQDLAGFYEQYF. CDR3 nucleotide sequence: TGCGCCAGCAGCCAAGATCTAGCGGGGTTCTACGAGCAGTACTTC.

This clonotype was seen many times. V gene TRBV29-1 combines with J gene TRBJ1-5; weak D call: TRBD1 (6 bases). Germline V gene lookup returns CDR1 SQVTM and CDR2 ANQGSEA. The length of the CDR3 is 18 residues. V was cut by 1 base and J by 0 bases, with 19 bases left in between. The CDR3 protein is CSVEVWTVSIYSNQPQHF. The CDR3 coding sequence is TGCAGCGTTGAAGTGTGGACAGTGTCGATTTATAGCAATCAGCCCCAGCATTTT.

This clonotype showed up just a few times. The chain's CDR3 is CSAPSRGTNYGYTF. The CDR3 DNA reads TGCAGTGCTCCTTCCCGGGGGACTAACTATGGCTACACCTTC. The chain has TRBV20-1 and TRBJ1-2; D possibly corresponds to TRBD1 (5 bases). Germline lookup yields CDR1 DFQATT and CDR2 SNEGSKA (reference sequence). Trimming stripped 5 bases from V and 0 bases from J, with 13 bases between. The CDR3 runs 14 residues.

The chain couples TRBV7-9 to TRBJ2-5; 8 bases align to TRBD1. Germline values: CDR1 SEHNR, CDR2 FQNEAQ (reference sequence). The CDR3 spans 15 residues. V was clipped by 5 bases and J by 4 bases; unmatched bases: 9. CDR3 sequence reads: CASSARGQVRETQYF. The CDR3 DNA is TGTGCCAGCAGCGCACGGGGACAGGTTCGAGAGACCCAGTACTTC.

In its sample, this clonotype was seen a few times. J is TRBJ2-7 and V is TRBV12-3 or TRBV12-4; 8 bases map to TRBD1. V lost 6 bases and J lost 5; bases outside the gene matches: 9. The CDR3 has 14 residues. The CDR3 loop is CASRETGVVDEQYF. CDR3 nucleotides: TGTGCCAGCAGGGAGACAGGGGTCGTCGACGAGCAGTACTTC.

This clonotype was seen only a few times. This CDR3 reads CASSEAGELAKNIQYF. CDR3 nucleotide sequence: TGTGCCAGCAGCGAAGCGGGGGAATTAGCCAAAAACATTCAGTACTTC. The chain joins TRBV7-8 to TRBJ2-4; 8 positions match TRBD2. Germline values: CDR1 SGHVS, CDR2 FQNEAQ. V was pared by 5 bases and J by 0 bases, with 6 bases of the junction left unmatched. The length of the CDR3 is 16 residues.

V is TRBV4-3 and J is TRBJ2-7, with D tentatively TRBD1 (7 bases). The germline CDR1 and CDR2 sequences are LGHNA and YSLEER. Trimming stripped 4 bases from V and 6 bases from J, with 16 bases between. This CDR3 has 14 residues. The CDR3 region has the DNA TGCGCCAGCAGCCCGCCAGGGGGGCTCAGCGAGCAGTACTTC. Translating it yields CASSPPGGLSEQYF.

The sample holds many counts of this clonotype. This chain joins TRBV7-2 and TRBJ2-7; D is unresolved. This CDR3 contains 15 residues. V lost 1 base, J lost 4 bases, and 14 bases lay in between. Germline CDR1 reads SGHTA; CDR2 reads FQGNSA. DNA for the CDR3: TGTGCCAGCAGCTTAGTCCGAGAATTAAATTACGAGCAGTACTTC. It yields the protein CASSLVRELNYEQYF.

This chain uses TRBV20-1 with TRBJ2-4; D is perhaps TRBD1 (6 bases). V was shortened by 5 bases and J by 7 bases, with 18 bases between the two germline ends. The CDR3 covers 14 residues. Germline values: CDR1 DFQATT, CDR2 SNEGSKA (reference sequence). The CDR3 DNA follows: TGCAGTGCTTCAGGGGATCAGTCACTCAACATTCAGTACTTC. The encoded protein is CSASGDQSLNIQYF.

There are many counts of this clonotype. The V and J genes are TRBV7-9 and TRBJ1-4; D is unresolved. The CDR3 has 13 amino acids. Trimming removed 1 base at V and 6 bases at J, with 6 bases between. The V gene's germline CDR1 is SEHNR and CDR2 FQNEAQ (reference sequence). The DNA of the CDR3 is TGTGCCAGCAGCTTAGACGGCGATGAAAAACTGTTTTTT. It specifies CASSLDGDEKLFF.

The chain employs TRBV7-2 and TRBJ2-3; 13 bases are shared with TRBD2. J gave up 3 bases and V 5 bases, and 5 bases lay outside the gene matches. The CDR3 covers 16 residues. Germline CDR1 is SGHTA and CDR2 is FQGNSA. The CDR3 loop is CASSTSGGAGTDTQYF. The CDR3 nucleotides are TGTGCCAGCAGCACTAGCGGGGGGGCCGGAACAGATACGCAGTATTTT.

The chain is built from TRBV6-1 and TRBJ2-7; 8 nucleotides match TRBD1. Per the germline V gene, CDR1 is MNHNS and CDR2 is SASEGT. The CDR3 consists of 16 residues. Germline trimming cut 6 bases from V and 2 bases from J; bases unmatched to any gene: 12. The CDR3 protein is CASRGGLGQGTYEQYF. The CDR3 DNA sequence: TGTGCCAGCAGGGGGGGACTTGGACAGGGAACCTACGAGCAGTACTTC.

This clonotype was seen a few times. This rearrangement joins TRBV10-2 to TRBJ2-5; unclear D gene. With 2 bases removed from V and 0 bases from J, the gap between germline ends came to 7 bases. This CDR3 is built from 14 residues. The germline V gene encodes CDR1 WSHSY and CDR2 SAAADI. CDR3 sequence (DNA): TGCGCCAGCAGTGAGACCCTGTACCAAGAGACCCAGTACTTC. As protein: CASSETLYQETQYF.

This clonotype was seen at least ten times. The J gene is TRBJ2-7, the V gene TRBV9, with a weak D call TRBD2 (6 bases). Germline V gives CDR1 SGDLS, CDR2 YYNGEE. V was trimmed by 0 bases and J by 1 base, leaving 14 bases between them. The CDR3 has 16 amino acids. The DNA for the CDR3 is TGTGCCAGCAGCGTAGGCTCGGCGGGGCCGTCCTACGAGCAGTACTTC. This gives the protein CASSVGSAGPSYEQYF.

This clonotype was recorded only once. The chain has TRBV11-1 and TRBJ2-3, with 14 positions matching TRBD2. The CDR3 runs to 20 residues. Germline CDR1 is SGHAT and CDR2 is FQDESV (reference sequence). Unmatched junction bases numbered 16, after V lost 7 bases and J lost 1 base. The CDR3 spells CASTPLGPGLAGARTDTQYF. In DNA, the CDR3 is TGTGCCAGCACCCCCCTGGGACCGGGACTAGCGGGGGCCCGCACAGATACGCAGTATTTT.

There are a few counts of this clonotype. The J gene is TRBJ2-2, the V gene TRBV12-3 or TRBV12-4, with TRBD1 identical over 8 bases. The CDR3 runs to 15 residues. Trimming at V came to 6 bases and at J to 7 bases, leaving 10 bases not matched to a gene. In DNA form, the CDR3 reads TGTGCCAGCAGCCACTACACAGGGGGAGGCGGGGAGCTGTTTTTT. Amino acids: CASSHYTGGGGELFF.

This clonotype was detected a few times. V and J are TRBV9 and TRBJ2-3; TRBD1 is a possible D gene (5 bases). Germline CDR1 is SGDLS and CDR2 is YYNGEE. CDR3 size: 15 residues. Trimming cost V 4 bases and J 7 bases, with 19 bases left between them. The DNA for the CDR3 is TGTGCCAGCAGCCCCGAAGGGGTAGGGCTTCATACGCAGTATTTT. Its protein product is CASSPEGVGLHTQYF.